These 2 T cell receptor beta chains originate from one sample sequenced in a study of blood T cells in healthy people across ages. A second PCR of about 6 to 11 cycles used a sample-barcoded 5' primer and a J-beta primer mix. Via MiXCR, TCRdb re-called the 5' RACE reads, giving one row per CDR3 protein. The sample contains about 810,000 distinct CDR3 sequences, 30% to 45% of which appear only once. The sequenced sample consisted of blood. The receptors were sampled from a man between 18 and 35 years old in good health.

In its sample, this clonotype was seen a few times. The rearrangement links TRBV4-2 to TRBJ2-5, with a tentative D call TRBD2 (6 bases). This CDR3 is 16 amino acids long. Germline assignment: CDR1 LGHNA and CDR2 YNFKEQ. With 1 base removed from V and 2 bases from J, the gap between germline ends came to 14 bases. The CDR3 sequence: CASSQVNVGRQETQYF. CDR3 sequence (DNA): TGTGCCAGCAGCCAAGTAAACGTTGGGAGGCAAGAGACCCAGTACTTC.

This clonotype appeared many times. The V gene is TRBV29-1, the J gene TRBJ2-7, with 8 positions matching TRBD2. The CDR3 runs to 15 residues. With V trimmed by 0 bases and J by 2 bases, 6 bases remained unmatched. CDR1 is SQVTM, CDR2 ANQGSEA, per germline. The CDR3 region is CSVEDLREGTYEQYF. Here the CDR3 DNA reads TGCAGCGTTGAAGATCTTCGGGAGGGGACCTACGAGCAGTACTTC.